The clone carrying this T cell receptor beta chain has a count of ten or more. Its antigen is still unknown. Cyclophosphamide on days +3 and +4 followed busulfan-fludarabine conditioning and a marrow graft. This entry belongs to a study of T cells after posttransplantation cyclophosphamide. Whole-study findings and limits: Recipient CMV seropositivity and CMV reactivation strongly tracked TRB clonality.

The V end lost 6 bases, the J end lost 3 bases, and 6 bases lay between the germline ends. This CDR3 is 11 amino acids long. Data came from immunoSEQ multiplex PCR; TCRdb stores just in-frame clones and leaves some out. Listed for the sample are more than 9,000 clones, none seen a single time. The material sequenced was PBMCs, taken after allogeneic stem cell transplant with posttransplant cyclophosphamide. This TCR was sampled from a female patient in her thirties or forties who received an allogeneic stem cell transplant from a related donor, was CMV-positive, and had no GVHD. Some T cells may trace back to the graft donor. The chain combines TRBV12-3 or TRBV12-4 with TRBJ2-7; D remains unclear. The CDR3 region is CASRYSYEQYF. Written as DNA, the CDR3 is TGTGCCAGCAGGTACAGCTACGAGCAGTACTTC.